A selection of T cell receptor beta chains follows, all from one sample in a study of blood T cell repertoires in COVID-19. TCRdb keeps only in-frame clones here, not all; method: immunoSEQ multiplex PCR. The table includes some 280,000 clones, around 91% detected once. The sample consisted of peripheral blood. Receptors were obtained from a woman aged 60-70 years with acute or convalescent COVID-19. CDR3s leave out the opening cysteine and the closing phenylalanine or tryptophan.

j_call v_call cdr3_aa
TRBJ2-2 TRBV5-4 ASSYGTSGRATGELF
TRBJ2-5 TRBV2 ASRAGLYQETQY
TRBJ2-7 TRBV7-9 ASNAPGQGNYEQY
TRBJ2-1 TRBV14 ASSRVFRDRDHNEQF
TRBJ1-6 TRBV4-3 ASSQDPPRGPNSPLH
TRBJ1-5 TRBV27 ASSRLGQGNQPQH
TRBJ2-1 TRBV4-1 ASKDRSESYNEQF
TRBJ2-1 TRBV2 ASSVERASSYNEQF
TRBJ2-3 TRBV7-9 ASNISGQCTDTQY
TRBJ1-5 TRBV5-1 ASSLGGSTQPQH
TRBJ2-1 TRBV24-1 ATSQDSRNEQF
TRBJ1-5 TRBV6-2/TRBV6-3 ASSYWGGGQPQH
TRBJ1-6 TRBV7-2 ASSLVGGQSYNSPLH
TRBJ1-2 TRBV7-9 ASSSPGSTGRGGAEYT
TRBJ1-2 TRBV27 ASSPYPRDSYGYT
TRBJ2-2 TRBV27 ASSPTRSGTGELF
TRBJ1-5 TRBV18 ASSPETGMNQPQH
TRBJ1-1 TRBV6-5 ASRDKGHMNTEAF
TRBJ1-2 TRBV5-8 ASSLVVQGAGGYT
TRBJ1-4 TRBV9 ASSVTGTPNEKLF
TRBJ1-1 TRBV3-1/TRBV3-2 ASSFLQGNTEAF
TRBJ2-3 TRBV19 ASKGQGADTQY
TRBJ2-7 TRBV6-5 ASSRRQAYEQY
TRBJ1-2 TRBV9 ASSVEDRPIGYGYT
TRBJ2-2 TRBV5-1 ASSLEVFASDGGELF
TRBJ1-2 TRBV6-5 ASSYSKGINYGYT
TRBJ1-3 TRBV27 ASRGRQDFSGNTIY
TRBJ1-3 TRBV15 ATSRDPSGSGNTIY
TRBJ1-3 TRBV11-3 ASSLDWTGVSGNTIY
TRBJ1-1 TRBV19 ASSSGGPAF
TRBJ1-1 TRBV7-9 ASSAQRDREAF
TRBJ2-7 TRBV6-5 ASSYSSGTGGREQY
TRBJ2-5 TRBV7-2 ASSSQTSGGAETQY
TRBJ2-1 TRBV4-1 ASSQDSSLEQF
TRBJ2-7 TRBV5-1 ASSSAGFTYEQY
TRBJ2-2 TRBV28 ASSFPANTGELF
TRBJ1-6 TRBV27 ASSRDRGNSPLH
TRBJ2-2 TRBV19 ASSIGTGKVTGELF
TRBJ2-7 TRBV28 ASSHGTGKYEQY
TRBJ2-1 TRBV4-1 ASSQEGTSGAYNEQF
TRBJ1-6 TRBV27 ASSLYNRDRESRTYNSPLH
TRBJ2-3 TRBV27 ASSLDRVSTDTQY
TRBJ2-3 TRBV11-1 ASSPKTSVVADTQY
TRBJ1-3 TRBV9 ASSVETRSGNTIY
TRBJ2-2 TRBV7-3 ASSLTAASGTGELF
TRBJ2-7 TRBV5-4 ASSYGQGAYEQY
TRBJ2-5 TRBV11-3 ASRGGGETQY
TRBJ2-7 TRBV28 ASSIPSYEQY